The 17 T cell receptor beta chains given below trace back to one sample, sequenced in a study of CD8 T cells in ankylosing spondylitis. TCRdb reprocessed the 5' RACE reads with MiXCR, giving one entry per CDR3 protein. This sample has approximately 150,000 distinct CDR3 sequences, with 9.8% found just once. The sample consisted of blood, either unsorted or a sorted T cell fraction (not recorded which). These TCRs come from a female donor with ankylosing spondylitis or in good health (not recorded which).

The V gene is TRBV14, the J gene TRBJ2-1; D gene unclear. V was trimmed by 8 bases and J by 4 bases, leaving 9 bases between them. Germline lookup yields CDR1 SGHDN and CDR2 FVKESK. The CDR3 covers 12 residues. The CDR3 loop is CASGLGYNEQFF. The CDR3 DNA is TGTGCCAGCGGTCTAGGGTACAATGAGCAGTTCTTC.

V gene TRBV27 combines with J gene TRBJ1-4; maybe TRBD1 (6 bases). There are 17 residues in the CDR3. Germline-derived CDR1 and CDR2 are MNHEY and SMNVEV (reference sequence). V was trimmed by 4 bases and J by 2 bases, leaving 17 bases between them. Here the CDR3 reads CASSSWTDVTTNEKLFF. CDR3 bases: TGTGCCAGCAGTTCCTGGACAGACGTGACTACTAATGAAAAACTGTTTTTT.

CDR3 residues: CASSPSGGNTIYF. The DNA for the CDR3 is TGTGCCAGCAGCCCCTCCGGGGGAAACACCATATATTTT. V usage is TRBV7-8 and J usage is TRBJ1-3; D is uncertain. V was clipped by 5 bases and J by 4 bases, with 9 bases between them. Germline CDR1 is SGHVS and CDR2 is FQNEAQ. This CDR3 has 13 amino acids.

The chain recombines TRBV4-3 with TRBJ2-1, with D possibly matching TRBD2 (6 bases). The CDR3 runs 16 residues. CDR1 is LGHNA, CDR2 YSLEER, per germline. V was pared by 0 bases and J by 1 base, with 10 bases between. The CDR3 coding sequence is TGCGCCAGCAGCCAAGATCGCGGACTATCCTACAATGAGCAGTTCTTC. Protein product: CASSQDRGLSYNEQFF.

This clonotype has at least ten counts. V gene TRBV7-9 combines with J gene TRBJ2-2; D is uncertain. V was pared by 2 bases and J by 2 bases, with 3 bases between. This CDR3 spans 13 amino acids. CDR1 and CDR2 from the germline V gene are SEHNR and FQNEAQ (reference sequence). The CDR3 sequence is CASSLSNTGELFF. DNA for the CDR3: TGTGCCAGCAGCTTATCAAACACCGGGGAGCTGTTTTTT.

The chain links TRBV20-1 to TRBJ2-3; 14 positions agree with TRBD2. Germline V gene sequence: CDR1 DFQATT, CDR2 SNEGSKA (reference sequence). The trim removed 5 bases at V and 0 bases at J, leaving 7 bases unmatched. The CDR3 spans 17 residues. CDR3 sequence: CSALTSGRATSTDTQYF. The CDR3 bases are TGCAGTGCTCTGACTAGCGGGAGGGCAACTAGCACAGATACGCAGTATTTT.

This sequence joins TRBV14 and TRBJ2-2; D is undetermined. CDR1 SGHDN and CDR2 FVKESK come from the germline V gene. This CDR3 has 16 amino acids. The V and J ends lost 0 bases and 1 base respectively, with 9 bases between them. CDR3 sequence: CASSQDPAVNTGELFF. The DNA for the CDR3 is TGTGCCAGCAGCCAAGATCCTGCCGTGAACACCGGGGAGCTGTTTTTT.

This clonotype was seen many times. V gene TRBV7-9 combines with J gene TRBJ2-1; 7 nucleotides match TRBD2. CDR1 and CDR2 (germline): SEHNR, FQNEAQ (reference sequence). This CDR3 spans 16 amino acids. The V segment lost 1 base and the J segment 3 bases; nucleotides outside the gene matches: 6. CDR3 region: CASSLGPSGNYNEQFF. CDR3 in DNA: TGTGCCAGCAGCTTAGGGCCTAGCGGAAACTACAATGAGCAGTTCTTC.

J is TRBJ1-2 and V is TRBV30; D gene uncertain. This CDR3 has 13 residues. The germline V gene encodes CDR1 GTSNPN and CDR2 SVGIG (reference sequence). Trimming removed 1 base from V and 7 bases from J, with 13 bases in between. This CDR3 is CAWSDLPPGGYTF. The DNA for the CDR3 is TGTGCCTGGAGTGATCTCCCTCCCGGTGGCTACACCTTC.

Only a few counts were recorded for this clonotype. The CDR3 reads CAIRLDREGYGYTF. As DNA, the CDR3 is TGTGCCATCAGACTGGACAGGGAAGGCTATGGCTACACCTTC. This chain links TRBV10-3 with TRBJ1-2; the match to TRBD1 covers 8 bases. The CDR3 extends over 14 amino acids. The germline CDR1 and CDR2 sequences are ENHRY and SYGVKD. The junction had 7 bases not matched to a gene; V was cut back by 6 bases and J by 4 bases.

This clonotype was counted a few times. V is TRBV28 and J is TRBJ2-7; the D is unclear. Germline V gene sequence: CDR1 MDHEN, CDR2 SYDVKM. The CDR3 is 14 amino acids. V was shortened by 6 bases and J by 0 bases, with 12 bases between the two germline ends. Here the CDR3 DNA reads TGTGCCAGCAGCCCCCCGAGCGCCTCCTACGAGCAGTACTTC. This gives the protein CASSPPSASYEQYF. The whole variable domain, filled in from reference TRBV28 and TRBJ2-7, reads DVKVTQSSRYLVKRTGEKVFLECVQDMDHENMFWYRQDPGLGLRLIYFSYDVKMKEKGDIPEGYSVSREKKERFSLILESASTNQTSMYLCASSPPSASYEQYFGPGTRLTVT.

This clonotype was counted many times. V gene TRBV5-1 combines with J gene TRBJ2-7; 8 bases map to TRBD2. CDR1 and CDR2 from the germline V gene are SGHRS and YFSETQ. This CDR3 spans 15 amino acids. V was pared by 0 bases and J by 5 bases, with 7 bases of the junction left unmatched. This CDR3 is CASSLAPGGPNEQYF. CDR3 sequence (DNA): TGCGCCAGCAGCTTGGCCCCGGGAGGGCCCAACGAGCAGTACTTC.

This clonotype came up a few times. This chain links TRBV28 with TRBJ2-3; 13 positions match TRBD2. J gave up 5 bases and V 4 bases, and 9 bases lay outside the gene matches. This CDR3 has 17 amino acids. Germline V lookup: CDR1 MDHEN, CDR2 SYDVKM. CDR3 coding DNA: TGTGCCAGCAGTTCAGGGGGACTAGCGGGATATGGAGATACGCAGTATTTT. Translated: CASSSGGLAGYGDTQYF.

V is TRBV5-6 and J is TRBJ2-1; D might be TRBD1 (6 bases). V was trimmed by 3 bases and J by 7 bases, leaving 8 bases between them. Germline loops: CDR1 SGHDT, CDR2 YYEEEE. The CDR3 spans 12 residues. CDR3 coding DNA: TGTGCCAGCAGCTGGGGACATAATGAGCAGTTCTTC. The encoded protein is CASSWGHNEQFF.

The CDR3 sequence: CAIRGALGFTGELFF. The CDR3 nucleotides read TGTGCCATCAGGGGCGCCTTGGGCTTCACCGGGGAGCTGTTTTTT. The chain combines TRBV10-3 with TRBJ2-2; no definite D call. V lost 6 bases and J lost 4, with 15 bases in between. CDR3 size: 15 residues. CDR1 is ENHRY, CDR2 SYGVKD, per germline.

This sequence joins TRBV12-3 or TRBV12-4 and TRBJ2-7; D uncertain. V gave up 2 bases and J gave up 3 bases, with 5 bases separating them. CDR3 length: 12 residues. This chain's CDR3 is CASSLTLYEQYF. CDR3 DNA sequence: TGTGCCAGCAGTTTAACACTCTACGAGCAGTACTTC.

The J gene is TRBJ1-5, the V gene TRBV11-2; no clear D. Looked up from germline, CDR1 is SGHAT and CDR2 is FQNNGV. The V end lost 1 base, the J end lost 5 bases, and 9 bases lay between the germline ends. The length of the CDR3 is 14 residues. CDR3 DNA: TGTGCCAGCAGCTTAGTTGGGGAAGATCAGCCCCAGCATTTT. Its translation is CASSLVGEDQPQHF. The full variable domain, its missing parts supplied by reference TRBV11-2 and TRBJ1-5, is EAGVAQSPRYKIIEKRQSVAFWCNPISGHATLYWYQQILGQGPKLLIQFQNNGVVDDSQLPKDRFSAERLKGVDSTLKIQPAKLEDSAVYLCASSLVGEDQPQHFGDGTRLSIL.